Listed here are 23 T cell receptor beta chains from one sample, sequenced in a study of beta chain features in type 1 diabetes. Whole-study results and caveats: Moderately but significantly shorter TCRB CDR3s were found in Type 1 diabetes patients in all four CD4+ subsets.

These TCRs' antigens remain unknown. TCRB transcripts that were expressed got sequenced, as all of the isolated RNA had been reverse transcribed. This table comes from immunoSEQ multiplex PCR, and its TCRdb copy is limited to in-frame clones, with some not included. The data show 160,000 or so clones, with around 9.7% seen just once and approximately 0.7% held by the top ten. The sample taken for sequencing was central memory CD4+ T cells from blood. The receptors originated from a woman aged 25 to 45 with type 1 diabetes.

The V gene is TRBV30, the J gene TRBJ2-5, with D perhaps TRBD2 (6 bases). The V end was cut by 4 bases, the J end by 4 bases, with 13 bases between. The CDR3 runs to 13 residues. The germline CDR1 and CDR2 sequences are GTSNPN and SVGIG (reference sequence). As DNA, the CDR3 is TGTGCCTGGACGCGGGGACCGGGAGAGACCCAGTACTTC. It translates to CAWTRGPGETQYF.

This chain joins TRBV5-1 and TRBJ2-4; 7 positions match TRBD1. J was trimmed by 8 bases and V by 2 bases; bases with no gene match: 7. The CDR3 covers 14 residues. Germline lookup yields CDR1 SGHRS and CDR2 YFSETQ. The CDR3 nucleotides are TGCGCCAGCAGCTTATTGGGTGGGACAGACATTCAGTACTTC. Translated: CASSLLGGTDIQYF.

V gene TRBV19 combines with J gene TRBJ1-5; possibly TRBD1 for D (6 bases). The CDR3 contains 16 residues. Germline V lookup: CDR1 LNHDA, CDR2 SQIVND (reference sequence). The V gene lost 8 bases and the J gene lost 7 bases, with 24 bases spanning the gap. The CDR3 spells CASGSEATGGRQPQHF. CDR3 nucleotide sequence: TGTGCCAGTGGCTCCGAGGCGACTGGGGGCAGGCAGCCCCAGCATTTT.

The rearrangement joins TRBV29-1 to TRBJ1-2, with D possibly matching TRBD1 (5 bases). CDR3 length: 14 residues. The V end lost 0 bases, the J end lost 4 bases, and 12 bases lay between the germline ends. The germline CDR1 and CDR2 sequences are SQVTM and ANQGSEA. CDR3 nucleotides: TGCAGCGTTGAAGATCGTCAGGGAAGCTATGGCTACACCTTC. Amino acids: CSVEDRQGSYGYTF. Full variable domain (outside the CDR3, taken from reference TRBV29-1 and TRBJ1-2): SAVISQKPSRDICQRGTSLTIQCQVDSQVTMMFWYRQQPGQSLTLIATANQGSEATYESGFVIDKFPISRPNLTFSTLTVSNMSPEDSSIYLCSVEDRQGSYGYTFGSGTRLTVV.

This chain uses TRBV19 with TRBJ2-1, with D perhaps TRBD1 (6 bases). The V and J ends lost 3 bases and 4 bases respectively, with 7 bases between them. Germline V gene sequence: CDR1 LNHDA, CDR2 SQIVND (reference sequence). The CDR3 length is 13 residues. As DNA, the CDR3 is TGTGCCAGTAGTATCACAGGGTACAATGAGCAGTTCTTC. This encodes CASSITGYNEQFF. The whole variable domain, filled in from reference TRBV19 and TRBJ2-1, reads DGGITQSPKYLFRKEGQNVTLSCEQNLNHDAMYWYRQDPGQGLRLIYYSQIVNDFQKGDIAEGYSVSREKKESFPLTVTSAQKNPTAFYLCASSITGYNEQFFGPGTRLTVL.

This chain links TRBV7-8 with TRBJ2-7, with 8 bases fitting TRBD1. The trim removed 0 bases at V and 6 bases at J, leaving 1 base unmatched. The CDR3 covers 13 residues. The germline V gene has CDR1 SGHVS and CDR2 FQNEAQ. The CDR3 bases are TGTGCCAGCAGCTTAGCCACAGGGGGCGAGCAGTACTTC. This gives the protein CASSLATGGEQYF.

The V gene is TRBV14, the J gene TRBJ2-2; no firm D call. Germline lookup yields CDR1 SGHDN and CDR2 FVKESK. The CDR3 sequence is 14 residues long. V lost 0 bases, J lost 5 bases, and 7 bases lay in between. CDR3 sequence: CASSQDSGTGELFF. Here the CDR3 DNA reads TGTGCCAGCAGCCAAGATTCCGGGACCGGGGAGCTGTTTTTT.

This clone has a handful of counts. The chain has TRBV15 and TRBJ2-3, with 7 bases lining up with TRBD2. Per the germline V gene, CDR1 is LNHNV and CDR2 is YYDKDF (reference sequence). With V trimmed by 0 bases and J by 0 bases, 6 bases remained unmatched. This CDR3 has 17 residues. CDR3 nucleotides: TGTGCCACCAGCAGAGATCGGGCTAGCGGTAGCACAGATACGCAGTATTTT. It translates to CATSRDRASGSTDTQYF.

The chain is built from TRBV27 and TRBJ1-2, with TRBD1 matching over 7 bases. This CDR3 contains 13 residues. Germline V lookup: CDR1 MNHEY, CDR2 SMNVEV (reference sequence). V was pared by 3 bases and J by 5 bases, with 3 bases of the junction left unmatched. The CDR3 is CASSFDRAYGYTF. CDR3 coding DNA: TGTGCCAGCAGTTTTGACAGGGCTTATGGCTACACCTTC.

This clone has just a few counts. The chain links TRBV27 to TRBJ2-2; a possible D gene is TRBD2 (5 bases). The germline CDR1 and CDR2 sequences are MNHEY and SMNVEV (reference sequence). The CDR3 totals 13 residues. Trimming took off 1 base at V and 6 bases at J, with 6 bases between the two ends. CDR3 sequence: CASSLWGAGELFF. In DNA, the CDR3 is TGTGCCAGCAGTTTATGGGGAGCCGGGGAGCTGTTTTTT.

The chain uses TRBV2 and TRBJ1-2; D is uncertain. From germline, CDR1 is SNHLY and CDR2 FYNNEI. Trimming left V 4 bases short and J 8 bases short, with 17 bases between. The CDR3 consists of 14 residues. CDR3 DNA: TGTGCCAGCAGTGTATCGCAGGACTCTAGGGGCTACACCTTC. Translated, it gives CASSVSQDSRGYTF.

The CDR3 reads CASSVGTRTTQYF. DNA of the CDR3: TGTGCCAGCAGCGTAGGGACTAGAACGACGCAGTATTTT. The chain has TRBV9 and TRBJ2-3, with TRBD2 identical over 7 bases. The ends lost 0 bases at V and 9 bases at J; junction bases unmatched: 4. Germline loops: CDR1 SGDLS, CDR2 YYNGEE. CDR3 length equals 13 residues.

This clone showed up just a few times. The CDR3: CASSLTPGLPNEQFF. The CDR3 DNA is TGTGCCAGCAGCTTAACGCCGGGACTCCCCAATGAGCAGTTCTTC. The chain recombines TRBV7-3 with TRBJ2-1, with a possible D match to TRBD2 (6 bases). Trimming pared 0 bases from V and 6 bases from J, leaving 12 bases between. There are 15 residues in the CDR3. CDR1 is SGHTA and CDR2 is FQGTGA in the germline V gene.

About this clone: Other DNA sequences of this sample code for an identical CDR3. V and J are TRBV7-9 and TRBJ2-1; D gene unclear. The CDR3 length is 13 residues. Germline CDR1 is SEHNR and CDR2 is FQNEAQ (reference sequence). V lost 1 base and J 6 bases, leaving 7 bases between the germline ends. In DNA, the CDR3 is TGTGCCAGCAGCTTAGGATCGGGCAATGAGCAGTTCTTC. Amino acids: CASSLGSGNEQFF.

This clone was observed a few times. The genes are TRBV11-2 and TRBJ1-3, with D unresolved. Germline V lookup: CDR1 SGHAT, CDR2 FQNNGV. This CDR3 comprises 14 residues. V lost 5 bases to trimming and J lost 1 base, with 9 bases between them. CDR3 region: CASSHSRSGNTIYF. CDR3 nucleotide sequence: TGTGCCAGCAGCCACAGCCGGTCTGGAAACACCATATATTTT.

This clone appeared a single time. The chain uses TRBV5-4 and TRBJ2-1; possible D gene TRBD2, 7 bases. In germline, CDR1 is SGHNT, CDR2 YYREEE (reference sequence). V was pared by 4 bases and J by 4 bases, with 15 bases between. CDR3 length: 15 amino acids. The CDR3 nucleotides read TGTGCCAGCAGCCAGTCGGGGGGCGCTTACAATGAGCAGTTCTTC. Protein: CASSQSGGAYNEQFF.

This clone turned up a few times. This chain joins TRBV6-5 and TRBJ2-5; 12 bases line up with TRBD2. The germline CDR1 and CDR2 sequences are MNHEY and SVGAGI. The CDR3 runs 16 residues. With 3 bases clipped from V and 5 bases from J, the junction kept 7 bases outside the gene matches. CDR3 sequence reads: CASSYMLAGGPETQYF. The DNA of the CDR3 is TGTGCCAGCAGTTATATGCTAGCGGGAGGGCCGGAGACCCAGTACTTC.

Points on this clone: Germline is not matched at one junction end, which may reflect a read error. V gene TRBV27 combines with J gene TRBJ2-4, with D tentatively TRBD1 (6 bases). Germline V CDR1 and CDR2: MNHEY, SMNVEV (reference sequence). The length of the CDR3 is 12 residues. CDR3: CASSLDSSGLTF. CDR3 DNA sequence: TGTGCCAGCAGTTTGGACAGCTCGGGATTAACTTTC.

J is TRBJ2-2 and V is TRBV29-1, with a weak D call TRBD1 (6 bases). Germline V lookup: CDR1 SQVTM, CDR2 ANQGSEA. V gave up 4 bases and J gave up 0 bases, with 9 bases separating them. This CDR3 contains 14 residues. The CDR3 coding sequence is TGCAGCGTTGGCCGGGACACGAACACCGGGGAGCTGTTTTTT. Its protein is CSVGRDTNTGELFF.

The chain recombines TRBV11-2 with TRBJ1-1; 8 bases agree with TRBD1. Germline loops: CDR1 SGHAT, CDR2 FQNNGV. This CDR3 has 14 residues. Trimming removed 5 bases from V and 4 bases from J; junction bases left unmatched: 6. CDR3 DNA sequence: TGTGCCAGCAGCGCTGACAGGGGTGGCACTGAAGCTTTCTTT. Translated, it gives CASSADRGGTEAFF.

This chain links TRBV29-1 with TRBJ2-3; 12 bases agree with TRBD2. This CDR3 spans 14 amino acids. From germline, CDR1 is SQVTM and CDR2 ANQGSEA. With V trimmed by 8 bases and J by 1 base, 4 bases remained unmatched. In DNA form, the CDR3 reads TGCAGCTCCAGACTAGCGGGAGGCACAGATACGCAGTATTTT. Its translation: CSSRLAGGTDTQYF.

The gene calls are TRBV19 and TRBJ2-1; 11 bases agree with TRBD2. CDR1 LNHDA and CDR2 SQIVND come from the germline V gene (reference sequence). With 5 bases clipped from V and 9 bases from J, the junction kept 15 bases outside the gene matches. This CDR3 has 17 residues. The CDR3 sequence is CASSRGSGRAKDCEQFF. CDR3 bases: TGTGCCAGTAGTCGGGGTAGCGGGAGGGCCAAAGATTGTGAGCAGTTCTTC. The full variable domain, in which reference TRBV19 and TRBJ2-1 provide the parts outside the CDR3, is DGGITQSPKYLFRKEGQNVTLSCEQNLNHDAMYWYRQDPGQGLRLIYYSQIVNDFQKGDIAEGYSVSREKKESFPLTVTSAQKNPTAFYLCASSRGSGRAKDCEQFFGPGTRLTVL.

This clone has more than one count but fewer than ten. The J gene is TRBJ2-6, the V gene TRBV7-9; the D gene is possibly TRBD1 (5 bases). The CDR3 runs 17 residues. Trimming left V 4 bases short and J 0 bases short, with 13 bases between. Germline lookup yields CDR1 SEHNR and CDR2 FQNEAQ (reference sequence). The chain's CDR3 is CASSSRQGASGANVLTF. CDR3 in DNA: TGTGCCAGCAGCTCGAGGCAGGGCGCCTCTGGGGCCAACGTCCTGACTTTC. The full variable domain, its missing parts supplied by reference TRBV7-9 and TRBJ2-6, is DTGVSQNPRHKITKRGQNVTFRCDPISEHNRLYWYRQTLGQGPEFLTYFQNEAQLEKSRLLSDRFSAERPKGSFSTLEIQRTEQGDSAMYLCASSSRQGASGANVLTFGAGSRLTVL.